One sample yielded the 23 T cell receptor beta chains listed below, sequenced in a study of cytomegalovirus exposure and HLA in healthy donors. The table came from immunoSEQ multiplex PCR; TCRdb's copy has only in-frame clones and leaves some out. The table includes about 180,000 clones, roughly 86% detected once. Sequenced material: PBMCs. These receptors were taken from a man younger than 30 in good health and CMV-seropositive.

The chain has TRBV5-1 and TRBJ1-2; D is unclear. Trimming pared 4 bases from V and 0 bases from J, leaving 13 bases between. The CDR3 covers 15 residues. The germline V gene has CDR1 SGHRS and CDR2 YFSETQ. The CDR3 coding sequence is TGCGCCAGCAGCCCGGGTCAGATCGCTAACTATGGCTACACCTTC. Translated, it gives CASSPGQIANYGYTF.

The chain employs TRBV28 and TRBJ2-1, with 9 nucleotides matching TRBD2. CDR1 and CDR2 from the germline V gene are MDHEN and SYDVKM. The CDR3 length is 15 residues. J was trimmed by 8 bases and V by 5 bases; bases with no gene match: 10. The chain's CDR3 is CASSLVLAGRDEQFF. The CDR3 region has the DNA TGTGCCAGCAGTCTGGTTCTAGCGGGAAGGGATGAGCAGTTCTTC.

This clone appeared a single time. The gene calls are TRBV11-2 and TRBJ1-2; 10 positions agree with TRBD1. This CDR3 has 14 amino acids. V lost 5 bases to trimming and J lost 8 bases; unmatched junction nucleotides: 8. Per the germline V gene, CDR1 is SGHAT and CDR2 is FQNNGV. The CDR3 nucleotides are TGTGCCAGCAGCCGACGACAGGGGGCGCCCGGCTACACCTTC. This sequence encodes CASSRRQGAPGYTF.

The rearrangement links TRBV18 to TRBJ1-1; TRBD1 matches at 8 bases. This CDR3 comprises 13 residues. Germline V CDR1 and CDR2: KGHSH, LQKENI. The V segment lost 5 bases and the J segment 7 bases; nucleotides outside the gene matches: 6. Written as DNA, the CDR3 is TGTGCCAGCTCAGGACAGGGACAACTTGAAGCTTTCTTT. The encoded protein is CASSGQGQLEAFF.

The chain recombines TRBV28 with TRBJ1-5; 7 bases are a match to TRBD1. CDR3 size: 15 residues. Germline V gene sequence: CDR1 MDHEN, CDR2 SYDVKM. The V and J ends lost 3 bases and 7 bases, in that order; junction bases with no gene match: 9. CDR3: CASSLWDREPQPQHF. The CDR3 DNA reads TGTGCCAGCAGTTTGTGGGACAGAGAACCGCAGCCCCAGCATTTT.

The V and J genes are TRBV7-3 and TRBJ2-1; D is possibly TRBD2 (5 bases). V was pared by 7 bases and J by 9 bases, with 25 bases between. CDR1 is SGHTA and CDR2 is FQGTGA in the germline V gene. This CDR3 spans 16 amino acids. The CDR3 here is CASTPRDLQIKAEQFF. The DNA of the CDR3 is TGTGCCAGCACCCCACGGGATCTTCAAATCAAGGCTGAGCAGTTCTTC.

This rearrangement joins TRBV11-2 to TRBJ2-5; 10 bases are a match to TRBD2. The trim removed 2 bases at V and 4 bases at J, leaving 4 bases unmatched. This CDR3 has 15 residues. Per germline, CDR1 SGHAT and CDR2 FQNNGV. Here the CDR3 reads CASSLLAGGVETQYF. DNA of the CDR3: TGTGCCAGCAGCTTATTAGCGGGGGGAGTAGAGACCCAGTACTTC.

This clone was recorded many times. The genes are TRBV27 and TRBJ2-6; no clear D gene. V lost 5 bases and J lost 4, with 9 bases in between. Germline-derived CDR1 and CDR2 are MNHEY and SMNVEV (reference sequence). The CDR3 spans 14 residues. CDR3 residues: CASSLFSGANVLTF. CDR3 in DNA: TGTGCCAGCAGTCTGTTCTCCGGGGCCAACGTCCTGACTTTC.

V usage is TRBV28 and J usage is TRBJ1-5; perhaps TRBD1 as D (6 bases). The CDR3 sequence is 16 residues long. Per the germline V gene, CDR1 is MDHEN and CDR2 is SYDVKM. V gave up 7 bases and J gave up 2 bases, with 18 bases separating them. CDR3: CASIEGGVYGNQPQHF. CDR3 sequence (DNA): TGTGCCAGCATAGAAGGGGGGGTTTATGGCAATCAGCCCCAGCATTTT.

The chain uses TRBV2 and TRBJ1-5; 7 bases are shared with TRBD1. The CDR3 has 16 amino acids. The germline CDR1 and CDR2 sequences are SNHLY and FYNNEI. The V segment lost 2 bases and the J segment 4 bases; nucleotides outside the gene matches: 8. The CDR3 sequence: CASSETGTEINQPQHF. The CDR3 nucleotides are TGTGCCAGCAGTGAAACCGGGACAGAGATAAATCAGCCCCAGCATTTT.

The rearrangement links TRBV28 to TRBJ1-4; possibly TRBD1 for D (6 bases). The CDR3 covers 16 residues. Germline V CDR1 and CDR2: MDHEN, SYDVKM. The V and J ends lost 4 bases and 7 bases respectively, with 19 bases between them. Written as DNA, the CDR3 is TGTGCCAGCAGTTCCCCCAAGGGGGGGGTCGGTGAAAAACTGTTTTTT. Translation gives CASSSPKGGVGEKLFF.

The V call is TRBV5-4, the J call TRBJ1-1; the match to TRBD1 covers 9 bases. The V segment lost 4 bases and the J segment 7 bases; nucleotides outside the gene matches: 8. CDR1 is SGHNT, CDR2 YYREEE, per germline (reference sequence). This CDR3 is built from 14 residues. The CDR3 bases are TGTGCCAGCAGCCCCGGGACAGGGCTCCTTGAAGCTTTCTTT. It yields the protein CASSPGTGLLEAFF.

The genes are TRBV9 and TRBJ2-1; TRBD1 might be the D (7 bases). Germline CDR1 is SGDLS and CDR2 is YYNGEE. This CDR3 is 14 amino acids long. The germline V and J ends were trimmed by 4 bases and 7 bases, with 15 bases remaining between them. The CDR3, as DNA: TGTGCCAGCAGCCTATGGGGGGACAGTAATGAGCAGTTCTTC. Encoded protein: CASSLWGDSNEQFF.

The V gene is TRBV21-1, the J gene TRBJ2-7; whether TRBD1, the table's D call, matches the DNA was not checked. TRBV21-1 is noted as a pseudogene. The CDR3 is 17 residues long. The CDR3, as DNA: TGTGCCAGCAGCAAAGAGGCAGGGGGAGACTTAATGTACGAGCAGTACTTC. Amino acids: CASSKEAGGDLMYEQYF.

The chain uses TRBV5-8 and TRBJ1-5; possible D gene TRBD1, 6 bases. The V gene's germline CDR1 is SGHTS and CDR2 YDEGEE. There are 15 residues in the CDR3. Between the trimmed V and J ends, which lost 0 bases and 3 bases, there was a span of 10 bases. The CDR3 loop is CASSLVRTDNQPQHF. The CDR3 region has the DNA TGTGCCAGCAGCTTGGTGAGGACAGACAATCAGCCCCAGCATTTT.

The CDR3 bases are TGTGCCAGTTGTGCCGTCGGGGGCTCCTACAATGAGCAGTTCTTC. Protein: CASCAVGGSYNEQFF. This rearrangement joins TRBV7-3 to TRBJ2-1; possible D gene TRBD2, 6 bases. V gave up 9 bases and J gave up 0 bases, with 15 bases separating them. CDR3 length: 15 residues. Per the germline V gene, CDR1 is SGHTA and CDR2 is FQGTGA. Filled out from reference TRBV7-3 and TRBJ2-1, the complete variable domain reads GAGVSQTPSNKVTEKGKYVELRCDPISGHTALYWYRQSLGQGPEFLIYFQGTGAADDSGLPNDRFFAVRPEGSVSTLKIQRTERGDSAVYLCASCAVGGSYNEQFFGPGTRLTVL.

The chain uses TRBV28 and TRBJ1-2; D is possibly TRBD1 (6 bases). Germline lookup yields CDR1 MDHEN and CDR2 SYDVKM. V gave up 7 bases and J gave up 6 bases, with 21 bases separating them. The CDR3 extends over 15 amino acids. The CDR3 region is CASTIPGGGGDGYTF. The CDR3 DNA reads TGTGCCAGCACCATACCGGGAGGGGGTGGGGATGGCTACACCTTC.

The J gene is TRBJ1-2, the V gene TRBV9; possible D gene TRBD1, 6 bases. This CDR3 contains 12 residues. Germline CDR1 SGDLS, CDR2 YYNGEE. Trimming removed 8 bases from V and 3 bases from J, with 11 bases in between. The CDR3 is CASQGSHYGYTF. CDR3 DNA sequence: TGTGCCAGTCAGGGGTCTCACTATGGCTACACCTTC.

This sequence joins TRBV10-3 and TRBJ2-2; TRBD2 aligns across 8 bases. Germline-derived CDR1 and CDR2 are ENHRY and SYGVKD. The J segment lost 5 bases and the V segment lost 6 bases, leaving 8 bases of the junction unmatched. There are 15 residues in the CDR3. CDR3: CAIRTGTRETGELFF. In DNA form, the CDR3 reads TGTGCCATCAGGACCGGGACTAGGGAGACCGGGGAGCTGTTTTTT.

The rearrangement links TRBV27 to TRBJ2-7, with D perhaps matching TRBD1 (6 bases). V lost 6 bases and J lost 0, with 12 bases in between. This CDR3 region has 14 residues. Germline CDR1 reads MNHEY; CDR2 reads SMNVEV (reference sequence). CDR3 nucleotides: TGTGCCAGCAGAACAGGGCTGAGCTCCTACGAGCAGTACTTC. It specifies CASRTGLSSYEQYF.

This sequence joins TRBV13 and TRBJ2-7; D perhaps matches TRBD2 (7 bases). Between the trimmed V and J ends, which lost 0 bases and 4 bases, there was a span of 10 bases. The V gene's germline CDR1 is PRHDT and CDR2 FYEKMQ (reference sequence). The CDR3 runs to 14 residues. Here the CDR3 reads CASSLGGGGYEQYF. As DNA, the CDR3 is TGTGCCAGCAGCTTAGGAGGGGGGGGTTACGAGCAGTACTTC.

The chain carries TRBV10-3 and TRBJ1-2; D unresolved. CDR1 ENHRY and CDR2 SYGVKD come from the germline V gene. Trimming removed 7 bases from V and 5 bases from J, with 17 bases in between. CDR3 length: 14 amino acids. As DNA, the CDR3 is TGTGCCATCACGGAGGGAACAAGTTCTTATGGCTACACCTTC. Translation: CAITEGTSSYGYTF.

As DNA, the CDR3 is TGTGCCAGTAGTATAGAGCCAGCGGGAGGGCCAGTGGCCCAGTACTTC. It is translated as CASSIEPAGGPVAQYF. The chain links TRBV19 to TRBJ2-5; 10 bases map to TRBD2. Germline V gene lookup returns CDR1 LNHDA and CDR2 SQIVND (reference sequence). Germline trimming cut 0 bases from V and 9 bases from J; bases unmatched to any gene: 10. This CDR3 region has 16 residues.